The rows below give T cell receptor beta chains drawn from one sample of a study of technical replicates of blood from several donors. Only in-frame clones appear in the TCRdb table, and some are missing; sequencing was by immunoSEQ multiplex PCR. The sample lists approximately 81,000 clones; 95% were seen once. Sequencing was carried out using T cells isolated from PBMCs. These TCRs come from a human donor in good health. Both conserved end residues are part of each CDR3. Each record gives: clone size, V gene, D gene, J gene, CDR3 DNA, CDR3 protein. D genes are given only for firm matches. Clone size appears in some rows only: once, few, many, or a class for an expanded clone.

-	TRBV11-3	TRBD2	TRBJ2-2	TGTGCCAGCAGCTGGGGACTAGCGGGAGGGAACACCGGGGAGCTGTTTTTT	CASSWGLAGGNTGELFF
-	TRBV21-1	-	TRBJ1-5	TGTGCCAGCAGCAAAGACAGGGGGCAGCCCCAGCATTTT	CASSKDRGQPQHF
-	TRBV5-4	TRBD1	TRBJ1-1	TGTGCCAGCAGCATCGACAGGGGGCACACTGAAGCTTTCTTT	CASSIDRGHTEAFF
-	TRBV28	TRBD2	TRBJ2-7	TGTGCCAGCAGTTTCCCAGCGGGAGGCACCTACGAGCAGTACTTC	CASSFPAGGTYEQYF
-	TRBV19	-	TRBJ1-1	TGTGCCAGTAGGGGGGGAATTCGGAATGAAGCTTTCTTT	CASRGGIRNEAFF
-	TRBV30	TRBD1	TRBJ1-2	TGTGCCTGGAGTGGGGACAGGGAAAGCGTCTATGGCTACACCTTC	CAWSGDRESVYGYTF
-	TRBV27	-	TRBJ2-3	TGTGCCAGCAGTCCGTATATGGATACGCAGTATTTT	CASSPYMDTQYF
once	TRBV30	TRBD2	TRBJ2-2	TGTGCCTGCCTAGCGGGAGAATACACCGGGGAGCTGTTTTTT	CACLAGEYTGELFF
-	TRBV9	TRBD2	TRBJ2-7	TGTGCCAGCAGCGTCCGAGCGGGAGAAGTCTACGAGCAGTACTTC	CASSVRAGEVYEQYF
-	TRBV27	-	TRBJ2-1	TGTGCCACCCAACCGACTAACTACAATGAGCAGTTCTTC	CATQPTNYNEQFF
-	TRBV27	TRBD2	TRBJ2-7	TGTGCCAGCAGTCTACTGGGACTAGCGGGAGTAGGCTACGAGCAGTACTTC	CASSLLGLAGVGYEQYF
-	TRBV5-8	-	TRBJ2-1	TGTGCCAGCACCTCTAGCTCCTACAATGAGCAGTTCTTC	CASTSSSYNEQFF
-	TRBV7-2	-	TRBJ2-3	TGTGCCAGCAGCTTAGTCGGGAGTACAGATACGCAGTATTTT	CASSLVGSTDTQYF
-	TRBV19	-	TRBJ2-3	TGTGCCAGTAGTATTAGAGCAGATACGCAGTATTTT	CASSIRADTQYF
-	TRBV19	TRBD2	TRBJ2-2	TGTGCCAGTAGTGCGACTAGCTACACCGGGGAGCTGTTTTTT	CASSATSYTGELFF
-	TRBV10-3	TRBD2	TRBJ2-2	TGTGCCATCAGTGACCTGAAAGGGACTAGCGGGAGGCAGGGCGGGGAGCTGTTTTTT	CAISDLKGTSGRQGGELFF
-	TRBV6-1	-	TRBJ1-5	TGTGCCAGCAGTGAAAATCACAGGGACCAGCCCCAGCATTTT	CASSENHRDQPQHF
-	TRBV19	-	TRBJ2-2	TGTGCCAGCAGTAGACAGCAAACGAACACCGGGGAGCTGTTTTTT	CASSRQQTNTGELFF
-	TRBV2	TRBD2	TRBJ2-1	TGTGCCAGCAGTCCCGGGACTAGCGGAGGAGAGCAGTTCTTC	CASSPGTSGGEQFF
once	TRBV30	-	TRBJ2-7	TGTGCCTGGAGTGTCGACAGCTACGAGCAGTACTTC	CAWSVDSYEQYF
-	TRBV29-1	TRBD1	TRBJ2-7	TGCAGCGTCCCCGGGACAGGGCCTTACGAGCAGTACTTC	CSVPGTGPYEQYF
-	TRBV5-1	-	TRBJ1-3	TGCGCCAGCAGCTTGGGTACGGTGATCTCTGGAAACACCATATATTTT	CASSLGTVISGNTIYF
-	TRBV18	-	TRBJ2-2	TGTGCCAGCTCACCCCTACGTGGAGTGGGCACCGGGGAGCTGTTTTTT	CASSPLRGVGTGELFF
-	TRBV7-2	TRBD2	TRBJ2-7	TGTGCCAGCAGCCGGGTCCGGGGGGGCTACGAGCAGTACTTC	CASSRVRGGYEQYF
-	TRBV9	-	TRBJ2-1	TGTGCCAGCAGCGTAGGCCCGGGGGAATACAATGAGCAGTTCTTC	CASSVGPGEYNEQFF
-	TRBV11-2	TRBD2	TRBJ2-1	TGTGCCAGCAGCCCACTAGCGGGAGTGTATAATGAGCAGTTCTTC	CASSPLAGVYNEQFF
-	TRBV30	-	TRBJ2-7	TGTGCCTGGAGTTACTTCGGTGGCTCCTACGAGCAGTACTTC	CAWSYFGGSYEQYF
-	TRBV18	TRBD2	TRBJ2-3	TGTGCCAGCTCACCGGGACTATACACAGATACGCAGTATTTT	CASSPGLYTDTQYF
once	TRBV5-4	-	TRBJ1-2	TGTGCCAGCAGCTTCAGGGCGAACTATGGCTACACCTTC	CASSFRANYGYTF
once	TRBV5-1	-	TRBJ2-7	TGCGCCAGCAGCTATCGAGGGAGTCCGACCTACGAGCAGTACTTC	CASSYRGSPTYEQYF
once	TRBV10-3	TRBD1	TRBJ1-2	TGTGCCATCAGTGTGGGACAGCGCAGCTATGGCTACACCTTC	CAISVGQRSYGYTF
once	TRBV21-1	-	TRBJ1-2	TGTGCCAGCAGCCAATATGGGGGGTACTATGGCTACACCTTC	CASSQYGGYYGYTF
-	TRBV4-1	-	TRBJ2-6	TGCGCCAGCAGTATATCGGGACATGGGGCCAACGTCCTGACTTTC	CASSISGHGANVLTF
-	TRBV10-3	-	TRBJ1-1	TGTGCCATCAGTGAAAGGGGGGGGGACGAAGAAGCTTTCTTT	CAISERGGDEEAFF
-	TRBV9	-	TRBJ2-7	TGTGCCAGCAGCGCCCAGGGGAACGAGCAGTACTTC	CASSAQGNEQYF
-	TRBV4-3	-	TRBJ2-2	TGCGCCAGCAGCCAATACTTTAAGACCGGGGAGCTGTTTTTT	CASSQYFKTGELFF
-	TRBV27	-	TRBJ2-7	TGTGCCAGCAGTTTACGACAGGCGTCCTACGAGCAGTACTTC	CASSLRQASYEQYF
-	TRBV7-9	-	TRBJ2-7	TGTGCCAGCAGCTTAGGTTCGGAGGGACCATCCTACTACGAGCAGTACTTC	CASSLGSEGPSYYEQYF
once	TRBV9	-	TRBJ1-2	TGTGCCAGCAGCGTAGAGGCAGGTCATGGCTACACCTTC	CASSVEAGHGYTF
once	TRBV6-5	TRBD2	TRBJ2-7	TGTGCCAGCAGCCTTACTAGCGGGATTACCTACGAGCAGTACTTC	CASSLTSGITYEQYF
-	TRBV7-9	TRBD1	TRBJ1-1	TGTGCCAGCAGCTCCGCAGGGGGCACTGAAGCTTTCTTT	CASSSAGGTEAFF
-	TRBV11-2	TRBD2	TRBJ2-7	TGTGCCAGCAGCTTAGGACTAGCGGGACACGAGCAGTACTTC	CASSLGLAGHEQYF
once	TRBV7-2	TRBD2	TRBJ2-3	TGTGCCAGCAGCTTGCTAGCGGGATCTCCCACAGATACGCAGTATTTT	CASSLLAGSPTDTQYF
-	TRBV6-1	-	TRBJ2-1	TGTGCCAGCAGTGAGAACAGGGTCGATGAGCAGTTCTTC	CASSENRVDEQFF
-	TRBV9	TRBD1	TRBJ2-7	TGTGCCAGCAGCGTAGTCCCAGGGGGTATGTACGAGCAGTACTTC	CASSVVPGGMYEQYF
-	TRBV2	TRBD2	TRBJ2-7	TGTGCCACCGAGATGACTTTGGGACTAGCGGGAGTCGAGCAGTACTTC	CATEMTLGLAGVEQYF
-	TRBV28	-	TRBJ2-7	TGTGCCAGCAGGTTTTCAGACAGCTCCTACGAGCAGTACTTC	CASRFSDSSYEQYF
-	TRBV4-1	TRBD2	TRBJ2-7	TGCGCCAGCAGCCAAGAGCTTAGCGGGTACTACGAGCAGTACTTC	CASSQELSGYYEQYF
-	TRBV14	TRBD2	TRBJ2-2	TGTGCCAGCAGCCAACTAGCGGGAGACAGTCCGGGCACCGGGGAGCTGTTTTTT	CASSQLAGDSPGTGELFF
-	TRBV7-9	-	TRBJ1-2	TGTGCCAGCAGTTATGTCGACAGTCGCTATGGCTACACCTTC	CASSYVDSRYGYTF
-	TRBV6-5	-	TRBJ1-1	TGTGCCAGCGGCTCTATCTTGCGGGACACTGAAGCTTTCTTT	CASGSILRDTEAFF
-	TRBV30	TRBD2	TRBJ2-1	TGTGCCGCCATTACTAGCGGGATTACGCAGTTCTTC	CAAITSGITQFF
-	TRBV9	-	TRBJ1-2	TGTGCCAGCAGCGCCGATGGGGGCATCAGTGGCTACACCTTC	CASSADGGISGYTF
-	TRBV6-1	TRBD1	TRBJ2-7	TGTGCCAGCAGTGAGGACAGGTACGAGCAGTACTTC	CASSEDRYEQYF
-	TRBV7-9	-	TRBJ1-4	TGTGCCAGCAGTGAAAACGTAGGGGATGCTGAAAAACTGTTTTTT	CASSENVGDAEKLFF
-	TRBV6-6	TRBD1	TRBJ1-2	TGTGCCAGCAGTTACTGGGGACAGCATACTAACTATGGCTACACCTTC	CASSYWGQHTNYGYTF
-	TRBV6-1	TRBD1	TRBJ2-1	TGTGCCAGCAGACCGGGACAGAACCCCTACAATGAGCAGTTCTTC	CASRPGQNPYNEQFF